Following are 20 T cell receptor beta chains from one sample sequenced in a study of cytomegalovirus exposure and HLA in healthy donors. The PCR made use of 60 Vbeta and 13 Jbeta primers. TCRdb's table, derived via immunoSEQ multiplex PCR, lists solely in-frame clones and lacks some. The sample yields around 150,000 clones, around 75% seen once. The sequenced sample was PBMCs. The receptor set was obtained from a man aged 35 to 55 in good health and CMV-seronegative.

The chain carries TRBV28 and TRBJ1-4; D is possibly TRBD1 (5 bases). The CDR3 has 13 residues. The V end lost 3 bases, the J end lost 8 bases, and 10 bases lay between the germline ends. CDR1 is MDHEN and CDR2 is SYDVKM in the germline V gene. The CDR3 DNA reads TGTGCCAGCAGTTTGCGGGGGAACGAAAAACTGTTTTTT. It specifies CASSLRGNEKLFF.

In this sample, this clone turned up once. The DNA of the CDR3 is TGTGCCAGCAGCGGACAGGAGAGCTCCTACGAGCAGTACTTC. It translates to CASSGQESSYEQYF. The chain has TRBV11-3 and TRBJ2-7; TRBD1 matches at 7 bases. This CDR3 has 14 residues. Germline V gene lookup returns CDR1 SGHNT and CDR2 YENEEA. V shed 5 bases, J shed 0 bases, and the junction held 4 bases outside the gene matches.

CDR3 region: CASSYSGRAGNTIYF. The CDR3, as DNA: TGTGCCAGCAGTTACTCGGGCAGGGCCGGAAACACCATATATTTT. The V gene is TRBV6-6, the J gene TRBJ1-3; tentatively, D is TRBD1 (5 bases). In germline, CDR1 is MNHNY, CDR2 SVGAGI (reference sequence). The CDR3 runs to 15 residues. With 0 bases removed from V and 4 bases from J, the gap between germline ends came to 10 bases.

The chain uses TRBV7-9 and TRBJ2-1, with 7 bases lining up with TRBD2. This CDR3 has 16 amino acids. V lost 5 bases to trimming and J lost 0 bases; unmatched junction nucleotides: 7. Germline V gene data show CDR1 as SEHNR and CDR2 as FQNEAQ (reference sequence). The CDR3: CASSAPSGGSYNEQFF. CDR3 DNA sequence: TGTGCCAGCAGCGCCCCTAGCGGAGGCTCCTACAATGAGCAGTTCTTC.

This chain uses TRBV6-1 with TRBJ2-7, with D uncertain. This CDR3 comprises 12 residues. Germline CDR1 reads MNHNS; CDR2 reads SASEGT. V was cut by 5 bases and J by 0 bases, with 5 bases left in between. The CDR3 here is CASSLNSYEQYF. The CDR3 bases are TGTGCCAGCAGTCTTAACTCCTACGAGCAGTACTTC.

The gene calls are TRBV7-9 and TRBJ2-5; TRBD1 agrees at 8 bases. V dropped 5 bases and J dropped 2; count of bases not matched to a gene: 4. Per the germline V gene, CDR1 is SEHNR and CDR2 is FQNEAQ (reference sequence). The CDR3 loop spans 14 amino acids. The CDR3 loop is CASSTGTGQETQYF. The DNA for the CDR3 is TGTGCCAGCAGCACAGGGACAGGACAAGAGACCCAGTACTTC.

This clone was found once. The V call is TRBV5-4, the J call TRBJ2-7; 14 bases fit TRBD2. V was clipped by 5 bases and J by 6 bases; unmatched bases: 4. CDR1 and CDR2 from the germline V gene are SGHNT and YYREEE (reference sequence). This CDR3 is 14 amino acids long. The CDR3 loop reads CASSLGLAGVEQYF. The CDR3 coding sequence is TGTGCCAGCAGTCTGGGACTAGCGGGAGTCGAGCAGTACTTC.

J is TRBJ1-2 and V is TRBV2, with 10 bases identical to TRBD1. Germline-derived CDR1 and CDR2 are SNHLY and FYNNEI. Unmatched junction bases numbered 1, after V lost 4 bases and J lost 8 bases. The CDR3 length is 12 residues. The CDR3 coding sequence is TGTGCCAGCAGTGGACAGGGGGCAGGCTACACCTTC. Protein: CASSGQGAGYTF.

The chain recombines TRBV14 with TRBJ2-7; D is unresolved. The CDR3 contains 13 residues. From germline, CDR1 is SGHDN and CDR2 FVKESK. V gave up 1 base and J gave up 6 bases, with 10 bases separating them. This chain's CDR3 is CASSQGWAREQYF. The CDR3 DNA is TGTGCCAGCAGCCAAGGTTGGGCGCGCGAGCAGTACTTC.

CDR3 in amino acids: CASSLGAARGSGYTF. The CDR3 DNA follows: TGTGCCAGCAGCTTAGGGGCGGCAAGGGGATCCGGCTACACCTTC. This chain connects TRBV7-8 to TRBJ1-2, with a weak D call TRBD1 (5 bases). CDR1 and CDR2 from the germline V gene are SGHVS and FQNEAQ. CDR3 length equals 15 residues. Trimming pared 1 base from V and 8 bases from J, leaving 17 bases between.

The chain has TRBV19 and TRBJ2-7, with 8 bases that match TRBD2. Germline-derived CDR1 and CDR2 are LNHDA and SQIVND (reference sequence). V lost 5 bases to trimming and J lost 0 bases; unmatched junction nucleotides: 6. CDR3 size: 15 residues. CDR3 coding DNA: TGTGCCAGTAGTCAGATAGCGGGGAGCTCCTACGAGCAGTACTTC. As protein: CASSQIAGSSYEQYF.

The chain is built from TRBV5-6 and TRBJ2-2; no firm D call. CDR3 size: 15 residues. V lost 3 bases and J lost 1, with 10 bases in between. CDR1 is SGHDT, CDR2 YYEEEE, per germline. In DNA form, the CDR3 reads TGTGCCAGCAGCTGGATGGGCCAGAACACCGGGGAGCTGTTTTTT. The encoded protein is CASSWMGQNTGELFF. The full variable domain, in which reference TRBV5-6 and TRBJ2-2 provide the parts outside the CDR3, is DAGVTQSPTHLIKTRGQQVTLRCSPKSGHDTVSWYQQALGQGPQFIFQYYEEEERQRGNFPDRFSGHQFPNYSSELNVNALLLGDSALYLCASSWMGQNTGELFFGEGSRLTVL.

The J gene is TRBJ2-2, the V gene TRBV30; 11 bases are a match to TRBD1. The ends lost 5 bases at V and 6 bases at J; junction bases unmatched: 5. This CDR3 has 14 amino acids. In germline, CDR1 is GTSNPN, CDR2 SVGIG (reference sequence). DNA for the CDR3: TGTGCCTGGGGGACAGGGGGTTCTGCCGGGGAGCTGTTTTTT. The encoded protein is CAWGTGGSAGELFF.

This clone was observed a few times. The CDR3 here is CASAGRKNTEAFF. As DNA, the CDR3 is TGTGCCAGCGCGGGACGGAAGAACACTGAAGCTTTCTTT. The chain couples TRBV2 to TRBJ1-1, with a possible D match to TRBD1 (5 bases). The CDR3 totals 13 residues. V was cut by 8 bases and J by 1 base, with 11 bases left in between. Per the germline V gene, CDR1 is SNHLY and CDR2 is FYNNEI. The full variable domain, with the rest looked up from reference TRBV2 and TRBJ1-1, is EPEVTQTPSHQVTQMGQEVILRCVPISNHLYFYWYRQILGQKVEFLVSFYNNEISEKSEIFDDQFSVERPDGSNFTLKIRSTKLEDSAMYFCASAGRKNTEAFFGQGTRLTVV.

The rearrangement uses TRBV5-1 and TRBJ2-1, with a possible D match to TRBD2 (6 bases). Trimming took off 1 base at V and 8 bases at J, with 13 bases between the two ends. CDR1 SGHRS and CDR2 YFSETQ come from the germline V gene. This CDR3 is built from 14 residues. The CDR3 sequence: CASSLTLALDEQFF. Written as DNA, the CDR3 is TGCGCCAGCAGCTTGACACTAGCTCTGGATGAGCAGTTCTTC.

This clone was seen only once. The V gene is TRBV2, the J gene TRBJ2-3; 8 bases align to TRBD2. The CDR3 consists of 15 residues. Looked up from germline, CDR1 is SNHLY and CDR2 is FYNNEI. V lost 11 bases to trimming and J lost 2 bases; unmatched junction nucleotides: 12. DNA for the CDR3: TGTGCCGGTACCGGGACTAGTAGGGTCACAGATACGCAGTATTTT. Its protein is CAGTGTSRVTDTQYF.

The chain uses TRBV30 and TRBJ2-3; 9 bases map to TRBD2. CDR1 GTSNPN and CDR2 SVGIG come from the germline V gene (reference sequence). V lost 4 bases and J lost 2; bases outside the gene matches: 10. This CDR3 is 16 amino acids long. The CDR3 loop reads CAWTAGGHFTTDTQYF. As DNA, the CDR3 is TGTGCCTGGACGGCGGGGGGGCATTTTACCACAGATACGCAGTATTTT.

CDR3 nucleotides: TGTGCCAGCAGTTACGCGGCCCAACCGGGAAACACCATATATTTT. This encodes CASSYAAQPGNTIYF. This sequence joins TRBV6-5 and TRBJ1-3, with D unclear. This CDR3 is 15 amino acids long. Germline CDR1 is MNHEY and CDR2 is SVGAGI. The germline V and J ends were trimmed by 2 bases and 4 bases, with 12 bases remaining between them.

The chain combines TRBV18 with TRBJ1-4, with 7 positions matching TRBD1. CDR1 and CDR2 (germline): KGHSH, LQKENI. With 3 bases clipped from V and 4 bases from J, the junction kept 11 bases outside the gene matches. The CDR3 has 17 amino acids. This CDR3 reads CASSPREAGGINEKLFF. The DNA of the CDR3 is TGTGCCAGCTCACCTCGGGAAGCAGGGGGAATTAATGAAAAACTGTTTTTT.

The J gene is TRBJ2-1, the V gene TRBV11-2; 7 nucleotides line up with TRBD2. With 5 bases clipped from V and 5 bases from J, the junction kept 9 bases outside the gene matches. Looked up from germline, CDR1 is SGHAT and CDR2 is FQNNGV. CDR3 length: 15 residues. CDR3 in amino acids: CASSPSRTRNNEQFF. CDR3 DNA: TGTGCCAGCAGCCCCTCCCGGACTAGGAACAATGAGCAGTTCTTC. The variable domain in full, with the rest retrieved from reference TRBV11-2 and TRBJ2-1, is EAGVAQSPRYKIIEKRQSVAFWCNPISGHATLYWYQQILGQGPKLLIQFQNNGVVDDSQLPKDRFSAERLKGVDSTLKIQPAKLEDSAVYLCASSPSRTRNNEQFFGPGTRLTVL.